These 10 T cell receptor beta chains were sequenced from one sample in a study of beta chain features in type 1 diabetes. Expressed TCRB transcripts were sequenced because the isolated RNA had all been reverse transcribed beforehand. Sequencing used immunoSEQ multiplex PCR; TCRdb keeps in-frame clones, though not all of them. The table lists fewer than 300,000 clones, roughly 20% of them singletons. These receptors have no identified antigens. Study-level findings and limits: Shorter TCRB CDR3s, moderately but significantly so, were found in Type 1 diabetes patients in all four CD4+ subsets.

Sequencing input: naive CD4+ T cells from blood. The receptors stem from a woman aged 35 to 49 with type 1 diabetes.

This clone was seen only a few times. This chain connects TRBV5-1 to TRBJ2-1; 13 bases are shared with TRBD2. CDR3 length equals 15 residues. V gave up 2 bases and J gave up 5 bases; unmatched junction bases: 1. Germline V gene lookup returns CDR1 SGHRS and CDR2 YFSETQ. DNA for the CDR3: TGCGCCAGCAGCTTACTAGCGGGAGGGAACAATGAGCAGTTCTTC. Translated: CASSLLAGGNNEQFF.

This chain connects TRBV4-3 to TRBJ1-6, with 8 positions matching TRBD1. J was trimmed by 6 bases and V by 3 bases; bases with no gene match: 4. Germline loops: CDR1 LGHNA, CDR2 YSLEER. CDR3 length: 15 amino acids. Written as DNA, the CDR3 is TGCGCCAGCAGCCACCGGACAGGGCCTAATTCACCCCTCCACTTT. Amino acids: CASSHRTGPNSPLHF.

The rearrangement joins TRBV28 to TRBJ2-5; D is perhaps TRBD1 (6 bases). The CDR3 is made up of 13 amino acids. The germline V gene has CDR1 MDHEN and CDR2 SYDVKM. V lost 5 bases and J lost 7, with 14 bases in between. CDR3: CASSTSGAGTQYF. CDR3 nucleotide sequence: TGTGCCAGCAGTACATCAGGGGCAGGGACCCAGTACTTC.

This chain links TRBV18 with TRBJ2-3; D is possibly TRBD2 (6 bases). Trimming took off 3 bases at V and 1 base at J, with 11 bases between the two ends. CDR3 length equals 15 residues. Germline lookup yields CDR1 KGHSH and CDR2 LQKENI. The CDR3 is CASSPGLVGTDTQYF. The CDR3 DNA reads as TGTGCCAGCTCACCGGGACTGGTGGGCACAGATACGCAGTATTTT.

There are a few counts of this clone. The chain links TRBV4-2 to TRBJ1-5; TRBD1 might be the D (6 bases). Germline values: CDR1 LGHNA, CDR2 YNFKEQ. The CDR3 loop spans 15 amino acids. Trimming removed 1 base from V and 6 bases from J, with 13 bases in between. The CDR3 region is CASSQGADRGQPQHF. CDR3 nucleotides: TGTGCCAGCAGCCAAGGGGCGGACAGAGGTCAGCCCCAGCATTTT.

A few counts support this clone. This chain links TRBV18 with TRBJ2-3; a weak D match, TRBD1 (5 bases). V dropped 3 bases and J dropped 4 bases, with 11 bases sitting between them. The CDR3 sequence is 14 residues long. Germline CDR1 is KGHSH and CDR2 is LQKENI. CDR3 DNA: TGTGCCAGCTCACCGGCCAGGGCGGCAGATACGCAGTATTTT. Translated: CASSPARAADTQYF.

The table lists this clone with a few counts. V and J are TRBV5-6 and TRBJ2-3; a weak D match, TRBD1 (5 bases). Trimming stripped 6 bases from V and 2 bases from J, with 13 bases between. From germline, CDR1 is SGHDT and CDR2 YYEEEE. The CDR3 has 14 amino acids. The CDR3 reads CASIGQTVTDTQYF. In DNA, the CDR3 is TGTGCCAGCATCGGTCAGACAGTCACAGATACGCAGTATTTT.

This clone was detected a few times. The genes are TRBV5-1 and TRBJ1-1; D unresolved. The CDR3 sequence is 15 residues long. Per germline, CDR1 SGHRS and CDR2 YFSETQ. Between the trimmed V and J ends, which lost 5 bases and 3 bases, there was a span of 17 bases. The CDR3 here is CASSREVLGDTEAFF. As DNA, the CDR3 is TGCGCCAGCAGTCGGGAAGTCCTGGGTGACACTGAAGCTTTCTTT.

This rearrangement joins TRBV5-4 to TRBJ1-1; D is unclear. V was cut by 1 base and J by 2 bases, with 6 bases left in between. Germline loops: CDR1 SGHNT, CDR2 YYREEE (reference sequence). This CDR3 region has 13 residues. The CDR3 spells CASSLTVNTEAFF. CDR3 DNA sequence: TGTGCCAGCAGCTTGACAGTTAACACTGAAGCTTTCTTT.

This clone has only a few counts. The V gene is TRBV2, the J gene TRBJ2-1, with 8 bases lining up with TRBD1. This CDR3 spans 13 amino acids. The junction had 2 bases not matched to a gene; V was cut back by 6 bases and J by 4 bases. Germline V gene sequence: CDR1 SNHLY, CDR2 FYNNEI. The DNA of the CDR3 is TGTGCCAGCAGCGGGGACAGGTACAATGAGCAGTTCTTC. It yields the protein CASSGDRYNEQFF.